This T cell receptor beta chain derives from a study of identical twins. The CDR3 totals 15 residues. V gave up 6 bases and J gave up 7 bases; unmatched junction bases: 10. Germline CDR1 reads DFQATT; CDR2 reads SNEGSKA (reference sequence). One entry per CDR3 protein, called by TCRdb with MiXCR from the 5' RACE reads. This sample yields around 550,000 distinct CDR3 sequences, of which 15% are seen a single time; around 0.4% belongs to the top ten. These data also formed part of another study, on yellow fever vaccine responses in identical twins.

Material for sequencing was CD4+ T cells sorted from blood. The chain employs TRBV20-1 and TRBJ2-7; 15 bases match TRBD2. The sequence was collected from a woman younger than 30 in good health. The CDR3 DNA reads TGCAGTGCCCCTGGACTAGCGGGAGGGCCGAGGGAGCAGTACTTC. Residues: CSAPGLAGGPREQYF.